This TCR beta chain appears in the sequencing data of a study of T cells in narcolepsy. In the study overall: Enrolled donors included narcolepsy type 1 or type 2 patients and healthy controls.

This CDR3 is built from 13 residues. Germline V gives CDR1 SSHAT, CDR2 FNYEAQ (reference sequence). Study-wide findings and caveats: Comparing one patient's CSF and blood CD4+ clonotypes highlighted HCRT- and TRIB2-specific autoreactive clonotypes. Reportedly, autoreactive clonotypes were serially detected in patients' blood but not controls'.

Concerning this clone itself: Its target is not known. The junction does not match germline at one end; this may be a read error.

Method: immunoSEQ multiplex PCR; TCRdb's copy keeps in-frame clones and lacks some. The sample lists 6,500 to 10,000 clones, 61% occurring once. This receptor was identified in a human donor with narcolepsy. Source material: CD45RA- memory CD8+ T cells from PBMCs. The V call is TRBV7-7, the J call TRBJ2-7, with D perhaps matching TRBD1 or TRBD2 (6 bases each). CDR3 loop: CASSTGAGNEQYF. The CDR3 DNA reads TGTGCTAGCAGTACGGGGGCGGGGAACGAGCAGTACTTC.